Reported below is one TCR beta chain. The sample is drawn from a study of chemoradiotherapy in HPV16-positive cancers. Study at large: Functional T-cell assays on a couple of HPV16-positive patients' cells defined candidate HPV-specific clones and common TCR motifs.

Here immunoSEQ multiplex PCR was the method, and the copy in TCRdb shows in-frame clones only, minus some. The sample yields 5,700 or so clones, over 60% seen once. The sample consisted of tumor tissue, taken from a patient who underwent chemoradiotherapy. This sequence was found in a human donor with HPV-associated anogenital cancer.

Here the CDR3 reads CSVVVGRGPYGYTF. In DNA, the CDR3 is TGCAGCGTTGTAGTGGGGAGGGGACCCTATGGCTACACCTTC. The J gene is TRBJ1-2, the V gene TRBV29-1; perhaps TRBD1 as D (5 bases). With 4 bases removed from V and 4 bases from J, the gap between germline ends came to 16 bases. Germline CDR1 reads SQVTM; CDR2 reads ANQGSEA. This CDR3 contains 14 residues.